What follows describes a single T cell receptor (beta chain). What it binds is unknown. This specimen belongs to a study of CD8 T cells in Susac syndrome. Study-wide context: Patients with Susac syndrome were therapy-naive, on corticosteroids, or on intravenous immunoglobulin alone at the time that blood was drawn. The study, taken as a whole, reports: CD8+ clonal expansion in Susac peaked in TEMRA cells and active patients.

Reverse transcription of about 0.45 to 1 ug RNA was carried out with random hexamers. TCRdb re-analysed the immunoSEQ multiplex PCR reads in MiXCR, keeping a single row per CDR3 protein. The top ten clones hold roughly 0.2% of a sample with some 130,000 distinct CDR3 sequences, around 93% of them seen once. Sequencing of TCR beta was undertaken in CD8+ and CD4+ T cells derived from blood. TEMRA cells were enriched by FACS, and CD4+ and CD8+ T cells were negatively isolated. V dropped 6 bases and J dropped 7; count of bases not matched to a gene: 11. The V gene's germline CDR1 is DFQATT and CDR2 SNEGSKA (reference sequence). This CDR3 spans 13 amino acids.

V usage is TRBV20-1 and J usage is TRBJ1-1; 7 bases align to TRBD1. Sequencing was done on a sample of CD8+ T cells from PBMCs. This TCR was recovered from a human donor with Susac syndrome. The CDR3 loop is CSATPTGQVEAFF. The CDR3 region has the DNA TGCAGTGCCACGCCAACTGGACAGGTTGAAGCTTTCTTT.